This T cell receptor (beta chain) was profiled in a study of T-cell reconstitution after alpha-beta-depleted transplantation in children. Comment on this clonotype: As yet, its antigen is unknown.

Study-wide findings and caveats: Reports say that about two months after transplant, the alpha-beta T cells came out of several hundred graft clones that had expanded. Certain patients had high TCRbeta diversity at day 60, and it came from recipient T cells and thymic progenitors that survived. It was newly produced T cells that mostly accounted for T-cell counts and diversity one year after transplant.

A library of TCRbeta sequences, prepared with unique molecular identifiers, was generated. TCRdb independently ran MiXCR on the PCR reads; one entry per CDR3 protein. The table has about 420,000 distinct CDR3 sequences, around 15% seen once; the top ten hold roughly 27%. Trimming removed 2 bases at V and 5 bases at J, with 19 bases between. The CDR3 extends over 17 amino acids. From germline, CDR1 is MNHEY and CDR2 SVGAGI. This specimen consisted of PBMCs, mostly from graft donor cells, obtained 360 days after TCRalphabeta/CD19-depleted stem cell transplant. This receptor was identified in a boy in the first two years of life who had a stem cell transplant for Wiskott-Aldrich syndrome, so the T cells may come from the graft donor. This chain uses TRBV6-5 with TRBJ1-5; no firm D call. The CDR3 nucleotides read TGTGCCAGCAGTTACCCTTCCGGAGAACAGCTCTATCAGCCCCAGCATTTT. As protein: CASSYPSGEQLYQPQHF.